The 10 T cell receptor beta chains in this list originate from one sample, sequenced in a study of T cell responses to AZD1222 COVID-19 vaccine. Sequencing was performed with immunoSEQ multiplex PCR; in TCRdb, only in-frame clones are kept and a portion is missing. The sample lists tens of thousands of clones, roughly 88% occurring once. This material consisted of peripheral blood, taken on day 0 of MenACWY control vaccination. These receptor sequences come from an adult in good health.

This chain links TRBV27 with TRBJ1-2; no firm D call. V lost 3 bases and J 3 bases, leaving 8 bases between the germline ends. This CDR3 is 13 amino acids long. Germline CDR1 is MNHEY and CDR2 is SMNVEV (reference sequence). This chain's CDR3 is CASSFKGYYGYTF. The DNA for the CDR3 is TGTGCCAGCAGTTTTAAGGGATACTATGGCTACACCTTC.

In DNA form, the CDR3 reads TGTGCCAGCAGCTTAGATGACAGGAACACTGAAGCTTTCTTT. Its translation is CASSLDDRNTEAFF. The chain recombines TRBV11-3 with TRBJ1-1; possible D gene TRBD1, 5 bases. The V gene lost 0 bases and the J gene lost 1 base, with 6 bases spanning the gap. Germline V gene data show CDR1 as SGHNT and CDR2 as YENEEA. The CDR3 has 14 residues. Filled out from reference TRBV11-3 and TRBJ1-1, the complete variable domain reads EAGVVQSPRYKIIEKKQPVAFWCNPISGHNTLYWYLQNLGQGPELLIRYENEEAVDDSQLPKDRFSAERLKGVDSTLKIQPAELGDSAVYLCASSLDDRNTEAFFGQGTRLTVV.

This sequence joins TRBV11-2 and TRBJ1-2, with 8 bases that match TRBD1. The J segment lost 9 bases and the V segment lost 3 bases, leaving 3 bases of the junction unmatched. From germline, CDR1 is SGHAT and CDR2 FQNNGV. CDR3 size: 12 residues. Here the CDR3 reads CASSFGTGSYTF. The CDR3, as DNA: TGTGCCAGCAGCTTCGGGACAGGTAGCTACACCTTC.

The V call is TRBV6-2 or TRBV6-3, the J call TRBJ1-5; TRBD1 agrees at 8 bases. This CDR3 has 15 residues. Germline assignment: CDR1 MNHEY and CDR2 SVGEGT. J gave up 6 bases and V 6 bases, and 10 bases lay outside the gene matches. For the CDR3, the DNA is TGTGCCAGCAGCCTACCGCGGACAGGGAGTCAGCCCCAGCATTTT. Translation: CASSLPRTGSQPQHF.

The chain carries TRBV24-1 and TRBJ2-2, with TRBD1 as a possible D gene (6 bases). Per the germline V gene, CDR1 is KGHDR and CDR2 is SFDVKD. The CDR3 covers 14 residues. Trimming cost V 4 bases and J 6 bases, with 11 bases left between them. The CDR3 nucleotides read TGTGCCACCAGTGAACACAGGGTCGCCGGGGAGCTGTTTTTT. Translated, it gives CATSEHRVAGELFF.

The chain couples TRBV28 to TRBJ2-7; TRBD2 matches 10 bases. The CDR3 is 16 residues long. CDR1 is MDHEN and CDR2 is SYDVKM in the germline V gene. The J segment lost 5 bases and the V segment lost 5 bases, leaving 12 bases of the junction unmatched. In DNA, the CDR3 is TGTGCCAGCAGTCCCGCGGCTAGCGGGGGTAGACACGAGCAGTACTTC. Encoded protein: CASSPAASGGRHEQYF. Using reference TRBV28 and TRBJ2-7 for the parts outside the CDR3, the full variable domain is DVKVTQSSRYLVKRTGEKVFLECVQDMDHENMFWYRQDPGLGLRLIYFSYDVKMKEKGDIPEGYSVSREKKERFSLILESASTNQTSMYLCASSPAASGGRHEQYFGPGTRLTVT.

This clone is a singleton in its sample. The chain carries TRBV10-3 and TRBJ2-7; D ambiguous. Germline lookup yields CDR1 ENHRY and CDR2 SYGVKD. Trimming took off 11 bases at V and 6 bases at J, with 14 bases between the two ends. The CDR3 consists of 11 residues. The CDR3 DNA sequence: TGTGCCCCTAGGTGTTTTCTCGAGCAGTACTTC. Translation gives CAPRCFLEQYF.

This chain connects TRBV19 to TRBJ1-5; TRBD1 matches at 8 bases. V lost 5 bases to trimming and J lost 3 bases; unmatched junction nucleotides: 15. The CDR3 is made up of 18 amino acids. Germline lookup yields CDR1 LNHDA and CDR2 SQIVND (reference sequence). The CDR3 nucleotides are TGTGCCAGTAGTCTTCCTCCGGGGACAGGAAGCATCAATCAGCCCCAGCATTTT. This gives the protein CASSLPPGTGSINQPQHF.

The chain combines TRBV19 with TRBJ2-3; the D gene is possibly TRBD2 (5 bases). V shed 2 bases and J shed 3 bases, with 12 bases lying between them. There are 15 residues in the CDR3. Germline V lookup: CDR1 LNHDA, CDR2 SQIVND (reference sequence). CDR3 protein: CASSIRGVGTDTQYF. The DNA for the CDR3 is TGTGCCAGTAGTATACGGGGAGTTGGGACAGATACGCAGTATTTT.

The V and J genes are TRBV12-5 and TRBJ1-1; unclear D gene. Germline V gene sequence: CDR1 LGHNT, CDR2 FRNRAP. This CDR3 spans 14 amino acids. V lost 4 bases and J lost 0, with 9 bases in between. The CDR3 region is CASGSGVLNTEAFF. As DNA, the CDR3 is TGTGCTAGTGGTTCCGGAGTGTTGAACACTGAAGCTTTCTTT.